These 13 T cell receptor beta chains were all obtained from the same sample, sequenced in a study of blood T cell repertoires in COVID-19. Generated by immunoSEQ multiplex PCR, the TCRdb table keeps only in-frame clones and is missing some. The profile shows more than 100,000 clones, 71% of them singletons. Material for sequencing was peripheral blood. All receptors come from a human donor with acute or convalescent COVID-19. The donor label of this sample is uncertain.

This chain connects TRBV6-5 to TRBJ1-3, with no clear D. This CDR3 has 14 amino acids. The germline gives CDR1 MNHEY, CDR2 SVGAGI. Trimming took off 4 bases at V and 3 bases at J, with 10 bases between the two ends. The CDR3 DNA sequence: TGTGCCAGCAGTTTCTCGGCGGATGGAAACACCATATATTTT. This sequence encodes CASSFSADGNTIYF.

The CDR3: CACKHGGVYGYTF. In DNA form, the CDR3 reads TGTGCCTGCAAACACGGGGGTGTCTATGGCTACACCTTC. V usage is TRBV19 and J usage is TRBJ1-2, with D tentatively TRBD1 (5 bases). With 11 bases removed from V and 4 bases from J, the gap between germline ends came to 17 bases. The CDR3 length is 13 residues. Germline CDR1 and CDR2: LNHDA and SQIVND (reference sequence).

This chain links TRBV30 with TRBJ1-2; 7 positions match TRBD1. The CDR3 contains 15 residues. The germline CDR1 and CDR2 sequences are GTSNPN and SVGIG (reference sequence). Trimming at V came to 1 base and at J to 5 bases, leaving 10 bases not matched to a gene. In DNA, the CDR3 is TGTGCCTGGAGTGCTCACAGGGGATCCCCTTATGGCTACACCTTC. Protein product: CAWSAHRGSPYGYTF.

The rearrangement joins TRBV21-1 to TRBJ1-3; the D call of TRBD1 is as the table states it, not checked on the DNA. TRBV21-1 is labeled a pseudogene. The CDR3 sequence is 13 residues long. Written as DNA, the CDR3 is TGTGCCAGCAGCAGGGACAGGGGAAACACCATATATTTT. This codes for CASSRDRGNTIYF.

A remark on this clone: Other DNA variants within this sample encode the same CDR3. CDR3 loop: CASSPPRAKTGANVLTF. The CDR3 DNA follows: TGTGCCAGCTCACCGCCTCGTGCTAAGACTGGGGCCAACGTCCTGACTTTC. The rearrangement links TRBV18 to TRBJ2-6; no clear D. V gave up 3 bases and J gave up 2 bases, with 14 bases separating them. The CDR3 runs to 17 residues. CDR1 and CDR2 (germline): KGHSH, LQKENI.

The chain recombines TRBV18 with TRBJ1-5; 8 bases are shared with TRBD1. Unmatched junction bases numbered 2, after V lost 4 bases and J lost 3 bases. Per germline, CDR1 KGHSH and CDR2 LQKENI. This CDR3 is 14 amino acids long. The CDR3: CASSLDRVNQPQHF. CDR3 nucleotides: TGTGCCAGCTCACTGGACAGGGTCAATCAGCCCCAGCATTTT.

The chain employs TRBV11-2 and TRBJ1-2; maybe TRBD1 (6 bases). V was clipped by 5 bases and J by 7 bases, with 23 bases between them. The CDR3 loop spans 16 amino acids. Germline V CDR1 and CDR2: SGHAT, FQNNGV. Written as DNA, the CDR3 is TGTGCCAGCAGCCCCGATATTACAGGGAGTTCCATTGGCTACACCTTC. Encoded protein: CASSPDITGSSIGYTF. Full variable domain (remainder filled in from reference TRBV11-2 and TRBJ1-2): EAGVAQSPRYKIIEKRQSVAFWCNPISGHATLYWYQQILGQGPKLLIQFQNNGVVDDSQLPKDRFSAERLKGVDSTLKIQPAKLEDSAVYLCASSPDITGSSIGYTFGSGTRLTVV.

J is TRBJ2-5 and V is TRBV7-2, with 7 bases identical to TRBD1. Germline lookup yields CDR1 SGHTA and CDR2 FQGNSA. V lost 5 bases to trimming and J lost 4 bases; unmatched junction nucleotides: 10. This CDR3 is 15 amino acids long. The CDR3 nucleotides read TGTGCCAGCAGCCATCCGGGACAGAGGATAGAGACCCAGTACTTC. It yields the protein CASSHPGQRIETQYF.

The V gene is TRBV5-6, the J gene TRBJ2-3; 10 positions match TRBD1. Germline V gene lookup returns CDR1 SGHDT and CDR2 YYEEEE. Trimming removed 0 bases from V and 6 bases from J; junction bases left unmatched: 4. The CDR3 covers 15 residues. CDR3 loop: CASSLVGTGVDTQYF. CDR3 bases: TGTGCCAGCAGCTTGGTAGGGACAGGGGTGGATACGCAGTATTTT.

V and J are TRBV6-5 and TRBJ2-7, with D perhaps TRBD2 (6 bases). CDR3 length equals 15 residues. Germline CDR1 is MNHEY and CDR2 is SVGAGI. Trimming shortened V by 6 bases and J by 4 bases, and 19 bases separated the two germline ends. The CDR3 sequence: CASRTRGWGEYEQYF. Written as DNA, the CDR3 is TGTGCCAGCAGAACCCGTGGGTGGGGGGAGTACGAGCAGTACTTC.

CDR3 amino acids: CASSQSLGDRASTDTQYF. As DNA, the CDR3 is TGCGCCAGCAGCCAAAGCCTAGGGGACAGGGCAAGCACAGATACGCAGTATTTT. The V gene is TRBV4-1, the J gene TRBJ2-3; 9 positions agree with TRBD1. This CDR3 has 18 amino acids. In germline, CDR1 is MGHRA, CDR2 YSYEKL. V dropped 2 bases and J dropped 0; count of bases not matched to a gene: 9.

The chain employs TRBV28 and TRBJ2-1, with D hard to call. Germline V CDR1 and CDR2: MDHEN, SYDVKM. This CDR3 region has 13 residues. V lost 5 bases to trimming and J lost 5 bases, with 10 bases between them. The CDR3: CASSTTYNNEQFF. Here the CDR3 DNA reads TGTGCCAGCAGTACTACTTATAACAATGAGCAGTTCTTC.

The J gene is TRBJ2-3, the V gene TRBV5-4, with 10 positions matching TRBD2. V was clipped by 1 base and J by 4 bases; unmatched bases: 3. This CDR3 spans 15 amino acids. Germline CDR1 is SGHNT and CDR2 is YYREEE (reference sequence). The CDR3: CASSLTSGAADTQYF. DNA for the CDR3: TGTGCCAGCAGCTTGACTAGCGGGGCTGCAGATACGCAGTATTTT.